This T cell receptor beta chain was observed in a study of blood T cell repertoires in COVID-19. Looking at the study overall: Acute-phase and convalescent COVID-19 samples originated in the United States, Italy and Spain. PBMCs, B-cell-depleted T cells, or T cells were the source of the cDNA or gDNA that made up the material.

Original processing notes: From reference gene primer amplification, estimates of nucleated cell counts were derived. Assay used: immunoSEQ multiplex PCR; TCRdb lists only in-frame clones, some missing. The D gene and trimming were derived from the DNA, and the V and J assignments and clone size from that table. The top ten clones hold around 5% of a sample with 65,000 to 85,000 clones, about 86% of them seen once. Per germline, CDR1 DFQATT and CDR2 SNEGSKA (reference sequence). The V gene end was trimmed by 3 bases and the J gene end by 4 bases; junction bases not matched to a gene: 7. The CDR3 spans 16 residues.

Sequencing was performed on peripheral blood. This chain connects TRBV20-1 to TRBJ1-5; 12 nucleotides agree with TRBD1. The TCR comes from a man aged 50 to 60 with active COVID-19. In DNA form, the CDR3 reads TGCAGTGCTAGTAGCCGGGACAGGGGGCCTAATCAGCCCCAGCATTTT. Amino acid sequence: CSASSRDRGPNQPQHF.